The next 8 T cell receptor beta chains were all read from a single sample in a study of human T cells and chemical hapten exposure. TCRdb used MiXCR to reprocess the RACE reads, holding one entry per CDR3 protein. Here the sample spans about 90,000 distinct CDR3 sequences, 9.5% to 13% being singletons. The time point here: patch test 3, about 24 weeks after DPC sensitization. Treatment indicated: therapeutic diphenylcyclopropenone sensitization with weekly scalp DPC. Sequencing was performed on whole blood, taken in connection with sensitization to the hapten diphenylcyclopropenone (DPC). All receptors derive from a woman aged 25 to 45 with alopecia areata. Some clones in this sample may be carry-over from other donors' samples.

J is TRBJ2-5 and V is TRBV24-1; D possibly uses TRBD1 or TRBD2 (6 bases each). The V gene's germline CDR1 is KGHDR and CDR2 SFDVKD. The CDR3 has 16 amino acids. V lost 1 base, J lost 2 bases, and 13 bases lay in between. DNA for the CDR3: TGTGCCACCAGTGATTTTGGAGGGGGAGGTCAAGAGACCCAGTACTTC. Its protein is CATSDFGGGGQETQYF.

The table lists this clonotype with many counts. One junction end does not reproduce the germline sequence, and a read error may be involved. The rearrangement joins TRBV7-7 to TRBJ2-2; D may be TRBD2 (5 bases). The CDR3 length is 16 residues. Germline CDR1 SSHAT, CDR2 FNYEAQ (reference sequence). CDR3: CASSLRTSGETGELFF. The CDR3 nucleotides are TGTGCTAGCAGCCTCCGGACTTCTGGCGAGACCGGGGAGCTGTTTTTT.

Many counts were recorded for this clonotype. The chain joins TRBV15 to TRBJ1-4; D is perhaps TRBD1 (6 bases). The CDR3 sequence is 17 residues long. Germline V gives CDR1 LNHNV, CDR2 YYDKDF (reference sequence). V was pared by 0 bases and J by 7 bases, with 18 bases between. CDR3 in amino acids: CATSREGAGGAGEKLFF. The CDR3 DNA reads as TGTGCCACCAGCAGAGAAGGGGCGGGGGGCGCCGGTGAAAAACTGTTTTTT.

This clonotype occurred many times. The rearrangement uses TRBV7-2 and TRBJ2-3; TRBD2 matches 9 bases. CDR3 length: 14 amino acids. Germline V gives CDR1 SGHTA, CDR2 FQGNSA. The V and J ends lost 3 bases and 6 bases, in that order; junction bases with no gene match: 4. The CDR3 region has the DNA TGTGCCAGCAGCTTGGGACTAGCTCGGGATACGCAGTATTTT. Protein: CASSLGLARDTQYF.

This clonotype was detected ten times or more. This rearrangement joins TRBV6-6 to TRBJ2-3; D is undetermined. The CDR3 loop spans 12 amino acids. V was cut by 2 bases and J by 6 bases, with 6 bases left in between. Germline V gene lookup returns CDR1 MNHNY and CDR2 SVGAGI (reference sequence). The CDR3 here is CASSYPTDTQYF. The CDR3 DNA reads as TGTGCCAGCAGTTACCCTACGGATACGCAGTATTTT.

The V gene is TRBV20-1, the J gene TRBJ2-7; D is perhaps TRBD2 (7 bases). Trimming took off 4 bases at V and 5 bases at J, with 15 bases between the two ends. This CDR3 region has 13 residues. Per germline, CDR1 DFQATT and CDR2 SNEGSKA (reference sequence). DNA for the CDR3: TGCAGTGCTATTCGATCGGGGGGCGACGAGCAGTACGTC. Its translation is CSAIRSGGDEQYV.

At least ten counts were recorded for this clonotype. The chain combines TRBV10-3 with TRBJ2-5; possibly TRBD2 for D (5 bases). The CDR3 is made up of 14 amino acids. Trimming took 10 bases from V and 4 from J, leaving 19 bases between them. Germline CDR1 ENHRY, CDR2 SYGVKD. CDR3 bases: TGTGCCACTACCCTAGGAGGAAATAGAGAGACCCAGTACTTC. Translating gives CATTLGGNRETQYF.

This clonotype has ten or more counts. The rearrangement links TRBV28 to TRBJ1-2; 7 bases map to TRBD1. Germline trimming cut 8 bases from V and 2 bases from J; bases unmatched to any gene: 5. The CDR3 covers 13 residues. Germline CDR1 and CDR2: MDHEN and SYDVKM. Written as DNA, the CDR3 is TGTGCCAGCGCAGGGGGTTGGAACTATGGCTACACCTTC. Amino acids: CASAGGWNYGYTF.